A selection of T cell receptor beta chains follows, all from one sample in a study of cytomegalovirus exposure and HLA in healthy donors. Generated by immunoSEQ multiplex PCR, the TCRdb table keeps only in-frame clones and is missing some. Its table records fewer than 40,000 clones. The sequencing sample was made of PBMCs. These receptors came from a woman in her 40s in good health and CMV-seropositive. The CDR3 runs from the conserved cysteine through the conserved F or W. The D gene is left open where the match is weak. Not every row has a clone size; where given, it reads once, few, many or a size class.

-,TRBV19,TRBJ2-5,-,CASSATGTRETQYF,TGTGCCAGTAGTGCGACCGGGACACGGGAGACCCAGTACTTC
-,TRBV23-1,TRBJ1-4,-,CASSQSDVGGTNEKLFF,TGCGCCAGCAGTCAATCGGACGTAGGGGGAACTAATGAAAAACTGTTTTTT
-,TRBV6-1,TRBJ1-3,-,CASTEDKGNTIYF,TGTGCCAGCACCGAGGACAAGGGAAACACCATATATTTT
TRBD1,TRBV7-8,TRBJ1-1,-,CASSARQGPTKPTEAFF,TGTGCCAGCAGCGCCCGACAGGGACCCACGAAACCCACTGAAGCTTTCTTT
TRBD1,TRBV19,TRBJ1-2,-,CASSPQTGWFGYTF,TGTGCCAGTAGTCCACAGACAGGGTGGTTCGGCTACACCTTC
-,TRBV4-2,TRBJ2-7,-,CASSQEEGAQWEQYF,TGTGCCAGCAGCCAAGAAGAAGGGGCCCAATGGGAGCAGTACTTC
-,TRBV5-4,TRBJ2-7,-,CASSVSSVPFYEQYF,TGTGCCAGCAGCGTGTCTAGTGTCCCGTTCTACGAGCAGTACTTC
TRBD1,TRBV29-1,TRBJ2-7,-,CSGKHGTGSHEQYF,TGCAGCGGTAAACACGGGACAGGGAGCCACGAGCAGTACTTC
-,TRBV18,TRBJ1-2,-,CASSPLPLPREGYGYTF,TGTGCCAGCTCACCGCTACCACTCCCCCGGGAGGGCTATGGCTACACCTTC
-,TRBV19,TRBJ2-5,-,CASSASREGDRQETQYF,TGTGCCAGTAGTGCCAGCCGCGAGGGAGACCGGCAAGAGACCCAGTACTTC
-,TRBV5-4,TRBJ2-3,-,CASSPGTHSTDTQYF,TGTGCCAGCAGCCCGGGGACTCATAGCACAGATACGCAGTATTTT
-,TRBV9,TRBJ1-4,-,CASSTQGSANEKLFF,TGTGCCAGCAGCACCCAGGGGTCGGCTAATGAAAAACTGTTTTTT
-,TRBV28,TRBJ2-5,-,CASIAGAYQETQYF,TGTGCCAGCATTGCGGGGGCCTACCAAGAGACCCAGTACTTC
-,TRBV19,TRBJ1-1,-,CASSTGLPNTEAFF,TGTGCCAGTAGTACGGGACTCCCGAACACTGAAGCTTTCTTT
-,TRBV7-3,TRBJ2-6,-,CASSPQAGANVLTF,TGTGCCAGCAGCCCCCAGGCTGGGGCCAACGTCCTGACTTTC
TRBD2,TRBV9,TRBJ2-1,-,CASSVAPSGGKSSYNEQFF,TGTGCCAGCAGCGTAGCCCCTAGCGGGGGGAAAAGCTCCTACAATGAGCAGTTCTTC
TRBD1,TRBV7-2,TRBJ1-3,-,CASRSGGSGNTIYF,TGTGCCAGCAGGTCAGGGGGCTCTGGAAACACCATATATTTT
-,TRBV2,TRBJ1-5,-,CASSLGLRGNQPQHF,TGTGCCAGCAGTCTGGGACTTCGGGGCAATCAGCCCCAGCATTTT
-,TRBV28,TRBJ2-7,-,CASKKTNSYEQYF,TGTGCCAGCAAAAAGACTAACTCCTACGAGCAGTACTTC
-,TRBV5-4,TRBJ2-3,-,CASSPYRGGGDTQYF,TGTGCCAGCAGCCCCTATAGGGGGGGCGGTGATACGCAGTATTTT
TRBD1,TRBV28,TRBJ1-6,-,CASRPGTGSSYNSPLHF,TGTGCCAGCAGACCAGGGACAGGGAGCTCCTATAATTCACCCCTCCACTTT
TRBD1,TRBV7-7,TRBJ1-5,-,CASSLGRTGVKQPQHF,TGTGCCAGCAGCTTAGGAAGGACAGGGGTCAAGCAGCCCCAGCATTTT
-,TRBV6-1,TRBJ2-2,-,CASSGQTGELFF,TGTGCCAGCAGTGGACAGACCGGGGAGCTGTTTTTT
TRBD2,TRBV7-7,TRBJ2-2,-,CASSRRTPGLAGVNTGELFF,TGTGCTAGCAGCCGTCGGACTCCGGGACTAGCGGGGGTGAACACCGGGGAGCTGTTTTTT
TRBD1,TRBV7-9,TRBJ1-1,-,CASSMTGIDTEAFF,TGTGCCAGCAGCATGACAGGGATTGACACTGAAGCTTTCTTT
-,TRBV27,TRBJ2-7,-,CASSLLGGREQYF,TGTGCCAGCAGTTTATTGGGGGGGCGGGAGCAGTACTTC
-,TRBV29-1,TRBJ2-1,-,CSVRTPTYNEQFF,TGCAGCGTCAGAACACCCACCTACAATGAGCAGTTCTTC
-,TRBV7-9,TRBJ2-4,-,CANEVSNIQYF,TGTGCCAACGAGGTTTCGAACATTCAGTACTTC
TRBD2,TRBV5-1,TRBJ2-5,-,CASSWTSGNGGFQETQYF,TGCGCCAGCAGCTGGACTAGCGGGAACGGGGGATTCCAAGAGACCCAGTACTTC
-,TRBV27,TRBJ1-2,-,CASSSGGQNYGYTF,TGTGCCAGCAGTTCCGGCGGACAGAACTATGGCTACACCTTC
-,TRBV6-1,TRBJ2-4,-,CASETGDAKNIQYF,TGTGCCAGCGAAACGGGAGATGCCAAAAACATTCAGTACTTC
-,TRBV5-8,TRBJ2-5,-,CASSWGEETQYF,TGTGCCAGCAGCTGGGGGGAAGAGACCCAGTACTTC
-,TRBV5-5,TRBJ2-7,-,CASSFGQGGYEQYF,TGTGCCAGCAGCTTTGGGCAGGGGGGCTACGAGCAGTACTTC
-,TRBV28,TRBJ1-4,medium-sized,CASSLEGEKLFF,TGTGCCAGCAGTTTGGAGGGTGAAAAACTGTTTTTT
-,TRBV6-1,TRBJ1-1,-,CASRGRGGNTEAFF,TGTGCCAGCCGGGGCCGGGGAGGGAACACTGAAGCTTTCTTT
TRBD1,TRBV28,TRBJ1-2,-,CASRGQTRIAYGYTF,TGTGCCAGCAGGGGACAGACAAGGATCGCCTATGGCTACACCTTC
TRBD1,TRBV2,TRBJ2-3,-,CASSEASRGQGTDTQYF,TGTGCCAGCAGTGAAGCCTCCAGGGGACAGGGGACAGATACGCAGTATTTT
TRBD1,TRBV2,TRBJ2-7,-,CASSERGTGFYEQYF,TGTGCCAGCAGTGAACGGGGGACAGGGTTCTACGAGCAGTACTTC
-,TRBV11-3,TRBJ2-7,-,CASSWEVGEVPYEQYF,TGTGCCAGCAGCTGGGAGGTCGGAGAAGTCCCCTACGAGCAGTACTTC
-,TRBV5-6,TRBJ2-1,-,CASTLRGAYNEQFF,TGTGCCAGCACCCTCAGGGGGGCCTACAATGAGCAGTTCTTC
-,TRBV19,TRBJ1-6,-,CASSNQQSYNSPLHF,TGTGCCAGTAGTAACCAACAGAGCTATAATTCACCCCTCCACTTT
TRBD1,TRBV19,TRBJ2-1,-,CASSIDPSSGQAHYNEQFF,TGTGCCAGTAGTATAGATCCCTCTTCCGGACAGGCTCACTACAATGAGCAGTTCTTC
-,TRBV5-6,TRBJ2-7,-,CASSLAGTRSYEQYF,TGTGCCAGCAGCTTGGCAGGAACTCGGTCCTACGAGCAGTACTTC